This TCR beta chain was found in a study of post-analysis software for immune sequencing data. General observations from the study: Controls showed significantly higher normalized Chao1 diversity than did multiple sclerosis patients. Compared with controls, patients had more of about 5 TRBV segments, including TRBV5-6, TRBV5-1 and TRBV20-1.

Germline values: CDR1 SGHDT, CDR2 YYEEEE. V was shortened by 0 bases and J by 5 bases, with 8 bases between the two germline ends. The CDR3 loop spans 13 amino acids. This clonotype was counted between two and nine times. Its antigen remains unidentified. TCR beta cDNA libraries had unique molecular identifiers. TCRdb ran MiXCR on the PCR reads and lists one entry per CDR3 protein. The table has about 400,000 distinct CDR3 sequences, roughly 38% seen once. What was sequenced was blood. This TCR came from a girl under 18 with multiple sclerosis. The chain is built from TRBV5-6 and TRBJ1-2; D remains ambiguous. The CDR3 DNA follows: TGTGCCAGCAGCTTGGAGACTTATTATGGCTACACCTTC. Protein: CASSLETYYGYTF.